These T cell receptor beta chains were read from a single sample in a study of long-term antiretroviral therapy in people with HIV. Sequencing used immunoSEQ multiplex PCR; TCRdb keeps in-frame clones, though not all of them. This sample has tens of thousands of clones, with around 83% found just once. The material was unsorted PBMCs, obtained 1 year after starting antiretroviral therapy. The receptors derive from a man between 18 and 35 years old with HIV. CDR3s include the opening cysteine and the closing phenylalanine or tryptophan. Fields, in order: J gene, D gene, clone size, V gene, CDR3 protein, CDR3 DNA. D genes are given only for firm matches. Not every row has a clone size; where given, it reads once, few, many or a size class.

>TRBJ1-1|TRBD1|once|TRBV5-1
CASSLGTGNTEAFF
TGCGCCAGCAGCTTGGGGACAGGGAACACTGAAGCTTTCTTT
>TRBJ1-5|NA|NA|TRBV13
CASSPRGDQPQHF
TGTGCCAGCAGCCCACGGGGGGATCAGCCCCAGCATTTT
>TRBJ2-3|NA|NA|TRBV5-4
CASSPWVGGTDTQYF
TGTGCCAGCAGCCCTTGGGTTGGGGGCACAGATACGCAGTATTTT
>TRBJ2-1|NA|NA|TRBV5-6
CASSPPRRGVGEQFF
TGTGCCAGCAGCCCCCCAAGGAGGGGGGTTGGTGAGCAGTTCTTC
>TRBJ2-3|NA|NA|TRBV10-3
CAISEGGGSTQYF
TGTGCCATCAGTGAAGGCGGGGGCTCTACGCAGTATTTT
>TRBJ2-1|NA|NA|TRBV9
CASSPPWGSSYNEQFF
TGTGCCAGCAGCCCGCCTTGGGGGAGTTCCTACAATGAGCAGTTCTTC
>TRBJ2-1|TRBD2|medium-sized|TRBV4-1
CASSHLAGAYNEQFF
TGCGCCAGCAGCCACTTAGCGGGAGCCTACAATGAGCAGTTCTTC
>TRBJ2-7|TRBD1|NA|TRBV11-1
CASSPGTGAYEQYF
TGTGCCAGCAGCCCCGGGACAGGGGCCTACGAGCAGTACTTC
>TRBJ1-1|NA|NA|TRBV9
CASSRRYEGNTEAFF
TGTGCCAGCAGCCGACGCTATGAGGGAAACACTGAAGCTTTCTTT
>TRBJ2-4|TRBD2|NA|TRBV10-2
CASSESPAGGENIQYF
TGCGCCAGCAGTGAGTCGCCAGCGGGGGGGGAAAACATTCAGTACTTC
>TRBJ2-1|NA|NA|TRBV9
CASTKGSGSYNEQFF
TGTGCCAGCACTAAAGGGAGCGGATCCTACAATGAGCAGTTCTTC
>TRBJ1-2|NA|NA|TRBV2
CASSPSPVPSGGYTF
TGTGCCAGCAGCCCTAGTCCAGTCCCGAGCGGTGGCTACACCTTC
>TRBJ1-2|NA|NA|TRBV6-5
CASRPTGMNGYTF
TGTGCCAGCAGACCCACAGGGATGAATGGCTACACCTTC
>TRBJ2-3|NA|NA|TRBV27
CASRTDGTQYF
TGTGCCAGCAGGACAGACGGTACGCAGTATTTT
>TRBJ2-3|TRBD1|NA|TRBV7-9
CASSLEDRVDTQYF
TGTGCCAGCAGCTTAGAGGACAGGGTAGATACGCAGTATTTT
>TRBJ2-3|NA|NA|TRBV5-6
CASSFSFGDTQYF
TGTGCCAGCAGCTTTAGCTTTGGGGATACGCAGTATTTT
>TRBJ1-1|NA|NA|TRBV2
CASKSRDVAGEAFF
TGTGCCAGCAAAAGTCGGGACGTGGCGGGTGAAGCTTTCTTT
>TRBJ2-7|NA|few|TRBV11-1
CASSVSGSASYEQYF
TGTGCCAGCAGCGTCTCCGGGAGTGCTTCTTACGAGCAGTACTTC
>TRBJ1-5|TRBD1|NA|TRBV7-2
CASSLGTGQPQHF
TGTGCCAGCAGCTTAGGGACAGGACAGCCCCAGCATTTT
>TRBJ2-2|NA|NA|TRBV4-1
CASSQEGGQSGELFF
TGCGCCAGCAGCCAAGAGGGGGGCCAGAGCGGGGAGCTGTTTTTT
>TRBJ2-7|NA|NA|TRBV25-1
CASSEYGVVGQYF
TGTGCCAGCAGTGAATACGGGGTGGTGGGGCAGTACTTC
>TRBJ2-2|TRBD2|NA|TRBV7-2
CASSLGRGTSRNTGELFF
TGTGCCAGCAGCTTGGGCCGCGGGACTAGCCGCAACACCGGGGAGCTGTTTTTT
>TRBJ2-7|NA|once|TRBV18
CASSPRGSYEQYF
TGTGCCAGCTCACCACGCGGCAGCTACGAGCAGTACTTC
>TRBJ1-6|NA|NA|TRBV5-5
CASSWTPRTDNSPLHF
TGTGCCAGCAGCTGGACCCCCCGGACAGATAATTCACCCCTCCACTTT
>TRBJ1-1|NA|NA|TRBV19
CASSISLNTEAFF
TGTGCCAGTAGTATCAGTCTGAACACTGAAGCTTTCTTT
>TRBJ1-1|TRBD1|NA|TRBV27
CASSERTGDNGEAFF
TGTGCCAGCAGTGAAAGGACAGGGGATAATGGTGAAGCTTTCTTT
>TRBJ2-5|NA|NA|TRBV5-5
CASSLEGRVGETQYF
TGTGCCAGCAGCTTGGAGGGTAGGGTGGGGGAGACCCAGTACTTC